A single TCR beta chain is shown here with its context. The sample holds a few counts of this clone. It lacks a known antigen. Base quality data are lacking; no much larger clone is found one base away. V ends up 0 bases short and J 4 bases short, with an unmatched junction base count of 5. Measured from the cysteine to the phenylalanine, the CDR3 is 17 residues long. Solely the CDR3 DNA is kept, with 51 bases framed from the first base. According to the germline V gene (reference sequence), CDR1 reads SGHNT and CDR2 reads YYREEE. The data belong to a study of blood T cell repertoires in COVID-19 (dated by TCRdb to 2020 to 2021). General notes on the study: Samples from collaborators originated in the United States, Italy and Spain and spanned both the acute and convalescent phases of COVID-19. The prospective study material was composed of cDNA or gDNA derived from T cells, B-cell-depleted T cells, or PBMCs. Subjects who had been exposed to COVID-19, were actively infected with it, or had recovered from it provided the deeply sampled blood TCRbeta repertoires that made up the dataset. The repertoires were released in a freely available public database meant as a resource for research on the immune response to SARS-CoV-2. Samples were obtained from the ongoing ImmuneRACE study (first 160 participants) and from 1,254 subjects provided by 6 global collaborators. A de-identified subject ID, COVID-19 status, age in years and sex were almost always included in the sample metadata. Where HLA class I and class II types were available, the types were taken from metadata supplied by the sample provider, not from assay-based typing. What the study reported, not specific to this receptor: How much clinical and demographic metadata was included differed by source and by participant, and the metadata was provided uncurated.

TCRbeta CDR3 regions were amplified from genomic DNA by means of the immunoSEQ Assay, a bias-controlled multiplex PCR. Regarding the original processing steps: Within the assay, amplification of reference gene primers was used to estimate how many nucleated cells each sample contained. To quantify the absolute abundance of each unique TCRbeta CDR3 rearrangement, sequence reads were collapsed and filtered. For each sample, productive Simpson clonality was calculated by taking the square root of Simpson's diversity index across productive rearrangements. TCRdb obtained this table from immuneACCESS and retained in-frame rearrangements with V and J assigned. These tables miss some clones; where compared with another copy, unresolved V genes account for less than half of the shortfall, and the remainder is unexplained. V and J calls and clone size are those listed in that table; D and trimming were worked out from the DNA. The sample contains 85,000 to 95,000 clones, 65% to 90% of them found a single time. The ten top clones hold over 15% of the sample.

The collaborating institutions used their own protocols to collect whole blood in K2EDTA tubes. Collaborator samples were shipped for TCRbeta analysis as frozen whole blood, isolated PBMCs, or DNA extracted from either sample type. The sequence joins TRBV5-4 to TRBJ1-6; 9 of the junction bases match TRBD1. What was sequenced was peripheral blood. The receptor comes from a woman older than 75 with acute or convalescent COVID-19. Here the CDR3 is given as CASSLVQGARYNSPLHF. The nucleotide sequence reads TGTGCCAGCAGCTTGGTACAGGGGGCGCGGTATAATTCACCCCTCCACTTT.